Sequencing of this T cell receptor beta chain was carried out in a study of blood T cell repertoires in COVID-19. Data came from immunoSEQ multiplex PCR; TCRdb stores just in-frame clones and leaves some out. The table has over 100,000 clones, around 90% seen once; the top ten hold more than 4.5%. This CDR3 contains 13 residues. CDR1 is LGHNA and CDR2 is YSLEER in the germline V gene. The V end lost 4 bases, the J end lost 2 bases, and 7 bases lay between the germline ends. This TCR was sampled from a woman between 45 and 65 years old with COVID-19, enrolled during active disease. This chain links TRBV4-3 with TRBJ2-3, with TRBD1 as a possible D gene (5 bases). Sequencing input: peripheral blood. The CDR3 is CASSPGYTDTQYF. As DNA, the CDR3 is TGCGCCAGCAGCCCAGGGTACACAGATACGCAGTATTTT.